The entry below describes one T cell receptor beta chain. This CDR3 spans 15 amino acids. V lost 4 bases to trimming and J lost 0 bases; unmatched junction nucleotides: 5. Germline V gene lookup returns CDR1 MNHEY and CDR2 SVGEGT. The sample is drawn from a study of T-cell memory formation after mild COVID-19. Each CDR3 protein is one row after TCRdb ran MiXCR on the 5' RACE reads. This sample has a few hundred thousand distinct CDR3 sequences; 24% occur once, and the top ten carry roughly 9.7%. This receptor was taken from an adult woman who had mild COVID-19 (a few samples of this study predate the infection). Cell type and time point are not known. The gene calls are TRBV6-2 or TRBV6-3 and TRBJ2-7; 8 bases agree with TRBD1. The sequenced sample was PBMCs or a T cell subset sorted from them (not recorded which). CDR3 DNA sequence: TGTGCCAGCAGTTTGGGACAGGCCAGCTCCTACGAGCAGTACTTC. Protein product: CASSLGQASSYEQYF.